This TCR beta chain comes out of a study of Tregs in tolerant kidney transplant recipients (dated by TCRdb to about 2019). Describing the broader study: Other Treg samples came from an approximately 3-day mixed lymphocyte reaction with belatacept, some followed by an approximately five-day donor restimulation, before sorting recipient CD4+CD25+CD127- cells. The study applied TCRbeta sequencing to find donor-specific regulatory T cells before combined kidney and bone marrow transplantation and then followed those same cells after transplant. Antibodies distinguished recipient from donor cells when sorting primary belatacept mixed lymphocyte reaction cultures. TCRbeta repertoire sequencing was used in a few healthy controls to compare several ways of expanding Tregs specific for an allogeneic donor.

Beyond this particular receptor, the publication reports: Because the study included only a small number of patients, the results must be confirmed in larger populations and under other immunosuppression protocols. The most biologically relevant and donor-specific TCRbeta repertoire appeared to be identified by expanding Tregs with activated donor B cells. Biological reproducibility was not examined directly, but technical replication error appeared to be minimal.

Remarks on this clone: It has no known antigen specificity. Per-base qualities were not stored, and no clone one base away is much larger.

V and J are truncated by 0 bases and 6 bases respectively, leaving an intervening sequence of 21 bases. The CDR3 has 17 amino acids, counting the end cysteine and phenylalanine. The retained sequence is limited to the CDR3, 51 bases, with the frame set at the first base. The germline V gene (reference sequence) sets CDR1 to GTSNPN and CDR2 to SVGIG. Blood from healthy controls was obtained either as purchased buffy coats or from healthy volunteers. Healthy control blood was processed to PBMCs by Ficoll density gradient and cryopreserved, and patient PBMCs were collected before and after transplant. For TCRbeta CDR3 sequencing, genomic DNA was extracted from sorted cells using the QIAGEN DNeasy Blood and Tissue Kit. High-throughput TCRbeta CDR3 sequencing, including PCR amplification with bias correction and internal controls, was performed commercially through immunoSEQ. Concerning the study's data processing: A unique productive TCRbeta sequence was defined by the CDR3 nucleotide sequence when primers matched, and otherwise by the CDR3 amino acid sequence together with the Vbeta and Jbeta genes. Donor-reactive sequences were defined as at least 5-fold expanded in CFSE-low cells versus unstimulated cells, with frequency of at least 0.01% in CFSE-low cells. Jensen-Shannon divergence, calculated on the top 100 TCRbeta sequences ranked by frequency, was used to quantify repertoire divergence. For any sample with multiple sequencing runs, sorting error was corrected in each run separately before the runs were pooled. This is the immuneACCESS table as TCRdb keeps it, with only in-frame sequences that have V and J called. A part of the clones is gone; compared with another copy, unresolved V genes explain less than half, and the rest is unexplained. V and J calls plus clone size are reproduced from that table; the DNA served to infer D and trimming. The sample table contains about 31,000 clones; only one count was recorded for 82% of them. 2% to 2.5% of the sample goes to the ten largest clones.

The specimen sequenced was Tregs from blood cultured with allogeneic cells. The TCR sequence derives from a human donor in good health. The chain employs TRBV30 and TRBJ2-4; the D gene could be TRBD1 or TRBD2, each one agreeing over 5 bases. The CDR3 reads as follows: CAWSVRTLTGPGNIQYF. The nucleotide sequence reads TGTGCCTGGAGTGTACGGACTCTAACAGGTCCTGGAAACATTCAGTACTTC.